The 30 T cell receptor beta chains below were found in one sample sequenced in a study of blood T cell repertoires in COVID-19. Libraries were prepared by immunoSEQ multiplex PCR; TCRdb keeps only in-frame clonotypes and omits some of them. Found here are under 150,000 clones, approximately 84% of them singletons; the top ten hold 3.9%. The source material was PBMCs or T cells enriched from blood (not recorded which). These receptors all come from a man aged 50 or older in a cohort exposed to, infected with or recovered from COVID-19 (not recorded which).

The chain is built from TRBV27 and TRBJ1-2; D is possibly TRBD1 (6 bases). V lost 0 bases and J lost 1, with 9 bases in between. The CDR3 loop spans 15 amino acids. From germline, CDR1 is MNHEY and CDR2 SMNVEV (reference sequence). In nucleotides, the CDR3 is TGTGCCAGCAGTTTATCGCCACAGGGTAACTATGGCTACACCTTC. Its translation is CASSLSPQGNYGYTF.

The genes are TRBV24-1 and TRBJ2-1; D not certain. The CDR3 is made up of 13 amino acids. The germline V gene has CDR1 KGHDR and CDR2 SFDVKD. V shed 3 bases and J shed 5 bases, with 7 bases lying between them. CDR3 nucleotides: TGTGCCACCAGTGATGTAGCTGACAATGAGCAGTTCTTC. Translating gives CATSDVADNEQFF.

The rearrangement links TRBV7-9 to TRBJ2-3, with 13 bases that match TRBD2. The CDR3 has 18 amino acids. The junction had 11 bases not matched to a gene; V was cut back by 5 bases and J by 3 bases. The germline CDR1 and CDR2 sequences are SEHNR and FQNEAQ (reference sequence). CDR3: CASSTPVTSGRGTDTQYF. The CDR3 DNA follows: TGTGCCAGCAGCACACCAGTAACTAGCGGGAGGGGGACAGATACGCAGTATTTT.

This chain links TRBV30 with TRBJ1-3, with D unclear. The CDR3 has 12 residues. Germline CDR1 and CDR2: GTSNPN and SVGIG (reference sequence). Trimming took 0 bases from V and 8 from J, leaving 8 bases between them. CDR3 nucleotides: TGTGCCTGGAGTGTAGCTTTGGACACCATATATTTT. Its protein product is CAWSVALDTIYF.

The chain joins TRBV11-3 to TRBJ2-1; 8 bases are a match to TRBD2. Looked up from germline, CDR1 is SGHNT and CDR2 is YENEEA. CDR3 length: 15 amino acids. The trim removed 8 bases at V and 5 bases at J, leaving 11 bases unmatched. CDR3 sequence reads: CASRSGLGPNNEQFF. The CDR3 nucleotides are TGTGCCAGCCGTTCGGGACTAGGCCCCAACAATGAGCAGTTCTTC.

The rearrangement joins TRBV7-9 to TRBJ2-5, with TRBD2 matching over 9 bases. J was trimmed by 4 bases and V by 3 bases; bases with no gene match: 3. Germline-derived CDR1 and CDR2 are SEHNR and FQNEAQ (reference sequence). The CDR3 spans 14 residues. Here the CDR3 reads CASSLASGAETQYF. CDR3 in DNA: TGTGCCAGCAGCTTGGCTAGCGGGGCAGAGACCCAGTACTTC.

The rearrangement uses TRBV6-2 or TRBV6-3 and TRBJ2-7; 9 bases are a match to TRBD1. Germline trimming cut 4 bases from V and 3 bases from J; bases unmatched to any gene: 4. Germline-derived CDR1 and CDR2 are MNHEY and SVGEGT. This CDR3 comprises 14 residues. The CDR3 is CASSLTGGGYEQYF. CDR3 nucleotides: TGTGCCAGCAGTTTGACAGGGGGAGGCTACGAGCAGTACTTC.

The rearrangement links TRBV2 to TRBJ1-1; TRBD1 agrees at 9 bases. The CDR3 spans 17 residues. CDR1 is SNHLY and CDR2 is FYNNEI in the germline V gene. The junction had 11 bases not matched to a gene; V was cut back by 6 bases and J by 0 bases. CDR3 protein: CASRPGQGLSMNTEAFF. The DNA of the CDR3 is TGTGCCAGCAGACCCGGACAGGGGTTATCTATGAACACTGAAGCTTTCTTT.

This clone was found a few times. The chain uses TRBV12-3 or TRBV12-4 and TRBJ1-2; weak D call: TRBD1 (5 bases). This CDR3 has 12 residues. Trimming left V 2 bases short and J 7 bases short, with 8 bases between. CDR3 residues: CASSLQGIGYTF. The CDR3 DNA reads TGTGCCAGCAGTTTACAGGGAATTGGCTACACCTTC.

The gene calls are TRBV5-1 and TRBJ2-3; no firm D call. V lost 3 bases and J 10 bases, leaving 15 bases between the germline ends. CDR1 SGHRS and CDR2 YFSETQ come from the germline V gene. The CDR3 is 13 residues long. The CDR3 here is CASSSDTLPAQYF. The CDR3 bases are TGCGCCAGCAGCTCCGACACCCTCCCTGCGCAGTATTTT. Full variable domain (missing parts from reference TRBV5-1 and TRBJ2-3): KAGVTQTPRYLIKTRGQQVTLSCSPISGHRSVSWYQQTPGQGLQFLFEYFSETQRNKGNFPGRFSGRQFSNSRSEMNVSTLELGDSALYLCASSSDTLPAQYFGPGTRLTVL.

The chain joins TRBV18 to TRBJ1-1, with D tentatively TRBD1 (5 bases). Trimming took off 1 base at V and 5 bases at J, with 14 bases between the two ends. The CDR3 extends over 15 amino acids. From germline, CDR1 is KGHSH and CDR2 LQKENI. The chain's CDR3 is CASSPQAGKVTEAFF. The CDR3 DNA is TGTGCCAGCTCACCACAGGCAGGGAAGGTAACTGAAGCTTTCTTT.

This chain uses TRBV27 with TRBJ2-3; 8 positions match TRBD1. This CDR3 has 14 residues. In germline, CDR1 is MNHEY, CDR2 SMNVEV (reference sequence). V lost 5 bases and J lost 3; bases outside the gene matches: 4. The CDR3 protein is CASSPDRVTDTQYF. The CDR3 DNA is TGTGCCAGCAGTCCGGACAGGGTGACAGATACGCAGTATTTT.

The sample holds a few counts of this clone. The chain joins TRBV10-2 to TRBJ2-4, with TRBD2 as a possible D gene (5 bases). The germline V gene encodes CDR1 WSHSY and CDR2 SAAADI. CDR3 length: 14 amino acids. V lost 6 bases and J 1 base, leaving 10 bases between the germline ends. The CDR3 region has the DNA TGCGCCAGCAGCTCGGGGATGGCCAAAAACATTCAGTACTTC. Translation gives CASSSGMAKNIQYF.

The V gene is TRBV3-1 (or the pseudogene TRBV3-2), the J gene TRBJ2-5; TRBD2 might be the D (5 bases). CDR3 length: 16 residues. V lost 3 bases to trimming and J lost 1 base, with 15 bases between them. Germline CDR1 LGHDT, CDR2 YNNKEL (reference sequence). The CDR3 DNA is TGTGCCAGCAGCCACAAACAGCGGAGTCTCCAAGAGACCCAGTACTTC. This sequence encodes CASSHKQRSLQETQYF.

CDR3 bases: TGTGCCAGCAGCCGAAATGGTAGCCCAGATACGCAGTATTTT. Translation gives CASSRNGSPDTQYF. The chain links TRBV28 to TRBJ2-3; D unclear. The CDR3 spans 14 residues. The V end lost 6 bases, the J end lost 4 bases, and 14 bases lay between the germline ends. Germline CDR1 is MDHEN and CDR2 is SYDVKM.

The genes are TRBV30 and TRBJ2-1, with D perhaps TRBD1 or TRBD2 (8 bases each). Germline loops: CDR1 GTSNPN, CDR2 SVGIG (reference sequence). V was trimmed by 5 bases and J by 1 base, leaving 15 bases between them. This CDR3 contains 15 residues. The CDR3 sequence is CAWDRGLGSYNEQFF. CDR3 in DNA: TGTGCCTGGGACAGGGGACTAGGATCCTACAATGAGCAGTTCTTC.

The V and J genes are TRBV2 and TRBJ2-2; TRBD1 agrees at 7 bases. Germline values: CDR1 SNHLY, CDR2 FYNNEI. The CDR3 loop spans 15 amino acids. Trimming removed 7 bases from V and 4 bases from J; junction bases left unmatched: 9. The CDR3 bases are TGTGCCAGCATCCAGGGGGTATCTTTCACCGGGGAGCTGTTTTTT. Amino acid sequence: CASIQGVSFTGELFF.

Details on this clone: Compared with germline, one end of the junction differs, possibly owing to a read error. The chain is built from TRBV24-1 and TRBJ2-7; unclear D gene. CDR3 length: 13 amino acids. The V gene's germline CDR1 is KGHDR and CDR2 SFDVKD. As DNA, the CDR3 is TGTGCCACCAGTGACCCCTCCTCCCACGAGCAGTACTTC. Translating it yields CATSDPSSHEQYF.

This clone was counted a single time. V is TRBV5-6 and J is TRBJ2-1; a possible D gene is TRBD1 (5 bases). In germline, CDR1 is SGHDT, CDR2 YYEEEE. V gave up 7 bases and J gave up 9 bases, with 17 bases separating them. There are 13 residues in the CDR3. CDR3 residues: CASCDKGFGEQFF. CDR3 nucleotide sequence: TGTGCCAGCTGCGATAAGGGGTTCGGTGAGCAGTTCTTC. The full variable domain, completed using reference TRBV5-6 and TRBJ2-1, is DAGVTQSPTHLIKTRGQQVTLRCSPKSGHDTVSWYQQALGQGPQFIFQYYEEEERQRGNFPDRFSGHQFPNYSSELNVNALLLGDSALYLCASCDKGFGEQFFGPGTRLTVL.

This clone came up once. This chain connects TRBV27 to TRBJ1-1; no reliable D call. Germline V gives CDR1 MNHEY, CDR2 SMNVEV (reference sequence). The V and J ends lost 3 bases and 1 base respectively, with 6 bases between them. The CDR3 is 13 residues long. This chain's CDR3 is CASSLEENTEAFF. In DNA form, the CDR3 reads TGTGCCAGCAGTTTGGAGGAGAACACTGAAGCTTTCTTT.

This clone appeared a single time. This chain uses TRBV2 with TRBJ2-1; D gene ambiguous. Trimming took 1 base from V and 0 from J, leaving 7 bases between them. Germline CDR1 and CDR2: SNHLY and FYNNEI. The CDR3 length is 15 residues. DNA of the CDR3: TGTGCCAGCAGTGAAGAGCGCAGCTCCTACAATGAGCAGTTCTTC. The encoded protein is CASSEERSSYNEQFF.

The J gene is TRBJ2-2, the V gene TRBV18; TRBD1 aligns across 9 bases. The CDR3 covers 16 residues. The trim removed 3 bases at V and 3 bases at J, leaving 5 bases unmatched. Germline V gene data show CDR1 as KGHSH and CDR2 as LQKENI. The CDR3 DNA reads as TGTGCCAGCTCACCCCGACAGGGGGAAGACACCGGGGAGCTGTTTTTT. Amino acid sequence: CASSPRQGEDTGELFF.

This clone was recorded only once. This chain connects TRBV5-1 to TRBJ1-5, with 7 positions matching TRBD1. Unmatched junction bases numbered 5, after V lost 4 bases and J lost 4 bases. The CDR3 runs to 14 residues. Germline V CDR1 and CDR2: SGHRS, YFSETQ. CDR3: CASSLDRTNQPQHF. CDR3 nucleotides: TGCGCCAGCAGCCTGGACAGGACGAATCAGCCCCAGCATTTT.

This clone was picked up one time. This sequence joins TRBV7-6 and TRBJ2-7; 8 bases agree with TRBD2. CDR1 is SGHVS, CDR2 FNYEAQ, per germline. The CDR3 extends over 13 amino acids. V dropped 8 bases and J dropped 1; count of bases not matched to a gene: 4. Here the CDR3 DNA reads TGTGCCAGCGGTCTAGCGGGTTCCTACGAGCAGTACTTC. Translation: CASGLAGSYEQYF.

This chain connects TRBV29-1 to TRBJ1-1; 8 nucleotides match TRBD1. Germline-derived CDR1 and CDR2 are SQVTM and ANQGSEA. The CDR3 has 12 residues. V was pared by 5 bases and J by 6 bases, with 5 bases of the junction left unmatched. The CDR3 is CSVFQGAAEAFF. The CDR3 coding sequence is TGCAGCGTTTTCCAGGGGGCCGCTGAAGCTTTCTTT.

This chain connects TRBV11-2 to TRBJ1-4; 10 positions agree with TRBD1. This CDR3 is built from 16 residues. Germline loops: CDR1 SGHAT, CDR2 FQNNGV. Losses at the gene ends were 1 base for V and 14 bases for J; bases not matched to a gene: 13. The CDR3 sequence: CASSLGAGQGLFSLFF. CDR3 DNA sequence: TGTGCCAGCAGCTTAGGCGCGGGACAGGGGCTTTTTTCGCTGTTTTTT. Full variable domain (rest looked up from reference TRBV11-2 and TRBJ1-4): EAGVAQSPRYKIIEKRQSVAFWCNPISGHATLYWYQQILGQGPKLLIQFQNNGVVDDSQLPKDRFSAERLKGVDSTLKIQPAKLEDSAVYLCASSLGAGQGLFSLFFGSGTQLSVL.

This clone was detected only once. The V call is TRBV3-1 (or the pseudogene TRBV3-2), the J call TRBJ2-1; TRBD2 might be the D (5 bases). The CDR3 spans 13 residues. The V and J ends lost 4 bases and 6 bases respectively, with 10 bases between them. Germline V lookup: CDR1 LGHDT, CDR2 YNNKEL (reference sequence). DNA of the CDR3: TGTGCCAGCAGCCTCGGACTTCCCAATGAGCAGTTCTTC. Encoded protein: CASSLGLPNEQFF.

The J gene is TRBJ1-1, the V gene TRBV13; D is uncertain. The CDR3 is 12 residues long. The germline gives CDR1 PRHDT, CDR2 FYEKMQ (reference sequence). V was cut by 3 bases and J by 6 bases, with 8 bases left in between. The CDR3 protein is CASSLLGAEAFF. The CDR3 bases are TGTGCCAGCAGCTTGTTAGGAGCTGAAGCTTTCTTT.

V gene TRBV11-2 combines with J gene TRBJ2-7; 7 bases fit TRBD1. Germline-derived CDR1 and CDR2 are SGHAT and FQNNGV. This CDR3 comprises 15 residues. Losses at the gene ends were 2 bases for V and 0 bases for J; bases not matched to a gene: 4. The CDR3 DNA follows: TGTGCCAGCAGCTTAAGCTGGACAGGCTCCTACGAGCAGTACTTC. As protein: CASSLSWTGSYEQYF.

CDR3 sequence reads: CASSQDIPREPAIPSSYNEQFF. The CDR3 DNA reads TGTGCCAGCAGCCAAGATATACCGCGGGAGCCGGCGATCCCCTCCTCCTACAATGAGCAGTTCTTC. The V and J genes are TRBV4-2 and TRBJ2-1; 7 positions match TRBD2. Losses at the gene ends were 0 bases for V and 0 bases for J; bases not matched to a gene: 20. Per germline, CDR1 LGHNA and CDR2 YNFKEQ. The CDR3 runs 22 residues.